The next 18 T cell receptor beta chains were all read from a single sample in a study of T cells in Graves' hyperthyroidism and ophthalmopathy (dated by TCRdb to between 2018 and 2021). Libraries were constructed by multiplex PCR. The sequencer was an Illumina HiSeq 2000. The TCR beta CDR3 regions were amplified from RNA transcripts. The TCR CDR3 was subjected to a first round of RT-PCR using the HTBI primer set and the Qiagen OneStep RT-PCR kit. The raw public data were reprocessed by TCRdb itself: fastp quality trimming at Q25, MiXCR clonotype calling, in-frame beta chains only. Rows merge per CDR3 protein into single entries with the most common DNA and genes. Counted in this sample were about 740,000 distinct CDR3 sequences; approximately 14% of them appeared once. Of the sample, 10% to 13% falls within the top ten clones. Sequenced material: blood. Receptors originate from a woman aged 18-29 years with Graves' hyperthyroidism.

This rearrangement joins TRBV2 to TRBJ2-1, with TRBD1 identical over 8 bases. CDR3 length: 13 amino acids. From germline, CDR1 is SNHLY and CDR2 FYNNEI. The trim removed 10 bases at V and 3 bases at J, leaving 5 bases unmatched. The chain's CDR3 is CATRGLDYNEQFF. The CDR3 coding sequence is TGTGCCACCAGGGGGCTAGACTACAATGAGCAGTTCTTC. The entire variable domain, with the rest obtained from reference TRBV2 and TRBJ2-1, is as follows: EPEVTQTPSHQVTQMGQEVILRCVPISNHLYFYWYRQILGQKVEFLVSFYNNEISEKSEIFDDQFSVERPDGSNFTLKIRSTKLEDSAMYFCATRGLDYNEQFFGPGTRLTVL.

This chain connects TRBV30 to TRBJ2-5; 7 bases match TRBD2. Per germline, CDR1 GTSNPN and CDR2 SVGIG (reference sequence). Trimming removed 0 bases from V and 6 bases from J; junction bases left unmatched: 7. The CDR3 extends over 14 amino acids. In DNA form, the CDR3 reads TGTGCCTGGAGTGTATACGGGGGGACGAAGACCCAGTACTTC. Protein product: CAWSVYGGTKTQYF.

A word on this clonotype: A read error may explain this, as a much larger clone is one base away. A read error is likely, as this CDR3 ends without the conserved phenylalanine or tryptophan. The chain employs TRBV7-9 and TRBJ2-7, with D tentatively TRBD1 (6 bases). The CDR3 consists of 16 residues. V lost 5 bases and J lost 0, with 17 bases in between. CDR1 and CDR2 (germline): SEHNR, FQNEAQ (reference sequence). CDR3 amino acids: CASSMTGTTSSYEQYL. DNA for the CDR3: TGTGCCAGCAGCATGACCGGGACAACCAGCTCCTACGAGCAGTACTTA.

This clonotype was counted at least ten times. The rearrangement uses TRBV2 and TRBJ2-3; unclear D gene. The CDR3 consists of 15 residues. With 0 bases removed from V and 4 bases from J, the gap between germline ends came to 11 bases. Germline V gene data show CDR1 as SNHLY and CDR2 as FYNNEI. The CDR3 coding sequence is TGTGCCAGCAGTGAAGCGCCTACGGGCGCAGATACGCAGTATTTT. Its translation is CASSEAPTGADTQYF.

This chain uses TRBV29-1 with TRBJ2-7; 9 bases fit TRBD1. The trim removed 6 bases at V and 3 bases at J, leaving 6 bases unmatched. The germline V gene encodes CDR1 SQVTM and CDR2 ANQGSEA. This CDR3 has 13 amino acids. CDR3 coding DNA: TGCAGCGTGAGACAGGGGGGGCTCTACGAGCAGTACTTC. Translating it yields CSVRQGGLYEQYF.

This chain connects TRBV3-1 to TRBJ2-1; 11 nucleotides align to TRBD2. The CDR3 is 19 amino acids. V gave up 5 bases and J gave up 4 bases; unmatched junction bases: 16. In germline, CDR1 is LGHDT, CDR2 YNNKEL (reference sequence). This chain's CDR3 is CASSKKGLSGLAAYNEQFF. The CDR3 nucleotides are TGTGCCAGCAGCAAAAAGGGCCTATCGGGACTAGCGGCTTACAATGAGCAGTTCTTC.

This clonotype was counted between two and nine times. The V and J genes are TRBV20-1 and TRBJ2-2; D remains unclear. CDR1 and CDR2 (germline): DFQATT, SNEGSKA (reference sequence). V dropped 0 bases and J dropped 7 bases, with 15 bases sitting between them. CDR3 length equals 15 residues. CDR3 protein: CSARDRSQHDGELFF. CDR3 DNA: TGCAGTGCTAGAGATCGGTCACAGCATGACGGGGAGCTGTTTTTT.

At least ten counts were recorded for this clonotype. The junction departs from germline at one end; a sequencing error may be responsible. This chain uses TRBV27 with TRBJ2-1, with TRBD2 identical over 10 bases. Germline V gives CDR1 MNHEY, CDR2 SMNVEV (reference sequence). This CDR3 has 15 residues. The CDR3: CASSLGTSVYNEQFF. In DNA, the CDR3 is TGCGCCAGCAGCCTAGGGACTAGCGTTTACAATGAGCAGTTCTTC.

This clonotype was found a few times. The V call is TRBV6-2 or TRBV6-3, the J call TRBJ2-7; D not certain. V lost 8 bases, J lost 3 bases, and 20 bases lay in between. The CDR3 has 15 residues. Germline CDR1 MNHEY, CDR2 SVGEGT. CDR3 sequence (DNA): TGTGCCAGCCGGAATATGCACAGTCTCGTCTACGAGCAGTACTTC. Protein: CASRNMHSLVYEQYF.

The rearrangement joins TRBV2 to TRBJ2-7; TRBD1 agrees at 10 bases. V lost 5 bases and J lost 3; bases outside the gene matches: 7. Germline V lookup: CDR1 SNHLY, CDR2 FYNNEI. The CDR3 runs 15 residues. CDR3 in DNA: TGTGCCAGCAGTCGGAGACAGGGGGCACTCTACGAGCAGTACTTC. This gives the protein CASSRRQGALYEQYF.

There are a few counts of this clonotype. The chain carries TRBV6-2 or TRBV6-3 and TRBJ2-1; D might be TRBD1 or TRBD2, each matching 5 bases. V was trimmed by 4 bases and J by 2 bases, leaving 15 bases between them. CDR1 is MNHEY, CDR2 SVGEGT, per germline. The CDR3 has 16 amino acids. CDR3 loop: CASSFEGRVPYNEQFF. The CDR3 DNA sequence: TGTGCCAGCAGTTTCGAGGGACGAGTCCCCTACAATGAGCAGTTCTTC.

The chain carries TRBV6-2 or TRBV6-3 and TRBJ2-1, with D unclear. Trimming took 6 bases from V and 8 from J, leaving 11 bases between them. CDR1 is MNHEY and CDR2 is SVGEGT in the germline V gene. The CDR3 totals 12 residues. The CDR3 loop reads CASRPPAYEQFF. DNA for the CDR3: TGTGCCAGCAGGCCTCCCGCGTATGAGCAGTTCTTC.

This clonotype was seen a handful of times. This chain uses TRBV9 with TRBJ2-7; 8 nucleotides agree with TRBD2. The germline gives CDR1 SGDLS, CDR2 YYNGEE. CDR3 size: 16 residues. Losses at the gene ends were 0 bases for V and 4 bases for J; bases not matched to a gene: 9. This CDR3 reads CASSVGGSGSTYEQYF. The DNA of the CDR3 is TGTGCCAGCAGCGTAGGAGGAAGCGGGAGTACGTACGAGCAGTACTTC.

About this clonotype itself: A read error may be the cause here, since a much bigger clone is one base away. The rearrangement joins TRBV18 to TRBJ2-3, with TRBD2 identical over 13 bases. CDR1 and CDR2 from the germline V gene are KGHSH and LQKENI. This CDR3 region has 16 residues. The DNA for the CDR3 is TGTGCCGGCTCACCAAGGGGACTAGCGGGACCAGATACGCAGTATTTT. It translates to CAGSPRGLAGPDTQYF. Using reference TRBV18 and TRBJ2-3 for the parts outside the CDR3, the full variable domain is NAGVMQNPRHLVRRRGQEARLRCSPMKGHSHVYWYRQLPEEGLKFMVYLQKENIIDESGMPKERFSAEFPKEGPSILRIQQVVRGDSAAYFCAGSPRGLAGPDTQYFGPGTRLTVL.

This sequence joins TRBV20-1 and TRBJ2-5; unclear D gene. Germline V gene sequence: CDR1 DFQATT, CDR2 SNEGSKA (reference sequence). The CDR3 is made up of 11 amino acids. With 6 bases removed from V and 4 bases from J, the gap between germline ends came to 9 bases. As DNA, the CDR3 is TGCAGTGCGACCGGACGAGAGACCCAGTACTTC. It is translated as CSATGRETQYF.

The chain recombines TRBV19 with TRBJ1-5; D not certain. The CDR3 spans 16 residues. Germline V gene lookup returns CDR1 LNHDA and CDR2 SQIVND (reference sequence). The V gene lost 1 base and the J gene lost 2 bases, with 12 bases spanning the gap. Here the CDR3 DNA reads TGTGCCAGTAGTATAGGAGGGAACGGACGCAATCAGCCCCAGCATTTT. Its translation: CASSIGGNGRNQPQHF.

In regard to this clonotype: A much more abundant neighbour one base away suggests this may be a read error. This chain joins TRBV6-1 and TRBJ1-4, with 7 bases identical to TRBD1. The CDR3 has 12 residues. Trimming removed 6 bases from V and 7 bases from J; junction bases left unmatched: 2. Looked up from germline, CDR1 is MNHNS and CDR2 is SASEGT. The chain's CDR3 is CASRQGTEKLFF. The CDR3 nucleotides are TGTGCCAGCAGACAGGGGACTGAAAAACTGTTTTTT.

This clonotype was seen more than once but under ten times. This chain connects TRBV20-1 to TRBJ1-1; D not resolved. Trimming shortened V by 6 bases and J by 4 bases, and 12 bases separated the two germline ends. The V gene's germline CDR1 is DFQATT and CDR2 SNEGSKA (reference sequence). The CDR3 consists of 12 residues. Here the CDR3 reads CSAPRGPTEAFF. The CDR3, as DNA: TGCAGTGCCCCGAGAGGGCCCACTGAAGCTTTCTTT.